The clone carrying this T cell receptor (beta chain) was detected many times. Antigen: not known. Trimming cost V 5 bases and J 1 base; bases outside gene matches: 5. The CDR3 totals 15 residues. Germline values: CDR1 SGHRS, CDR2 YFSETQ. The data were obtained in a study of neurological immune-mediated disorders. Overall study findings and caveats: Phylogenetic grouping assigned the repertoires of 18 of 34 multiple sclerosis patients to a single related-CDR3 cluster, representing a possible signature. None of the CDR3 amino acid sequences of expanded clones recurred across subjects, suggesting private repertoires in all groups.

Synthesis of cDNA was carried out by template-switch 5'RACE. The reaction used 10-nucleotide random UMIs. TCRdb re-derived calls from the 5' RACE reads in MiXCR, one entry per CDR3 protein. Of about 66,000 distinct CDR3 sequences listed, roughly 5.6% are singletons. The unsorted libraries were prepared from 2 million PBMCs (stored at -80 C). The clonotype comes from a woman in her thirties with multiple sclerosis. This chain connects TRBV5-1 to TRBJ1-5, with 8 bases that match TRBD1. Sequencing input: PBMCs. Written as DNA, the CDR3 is TGCGCCAGCAGTTCAGGACAGGGAAGCAATCAGCCCCAGCATTTT. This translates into CASSSGQGSNQPQHF.